This T cell receptor beta chain was recovered during a study of cytomegalovirus exposure and HLA in healthy donors. Researchers ran the PCR with 60 Vbeta and 13 Jbeta primers. TCRdb's copy holds only in-frame clones and misses some; the assay was immunoSEQ multiplex PCR. The sample holds some 80,000 clones, around 82% seen once. Study conclusions and caveats: Cytomegalovirus status, reportedly, was diagnosed with high specificity and sensitivity by the classifier. Association with HLA alleles at 0.05 false discovery rate was found for approximately 18,000 TCR beta sequences in a later analysis. Common viral pathogens seemed to be connected with several of the most significant clusters, according to a later analysis. The authors later linked a missense DCLRE1C variant to TCR beta V- and J-gene trimming.

Germline V lookup: CDR1 DFQATT, CDR2 SNEGSKA (reference sequence). This CDR3 contains 11 residues. V gave up 5 bases and J gave up 0 bases, with 5 bases separating them. Remarks on this clone: Its target is unknown.

The specimen was PBMCs. V and J are TRBV20-1 and TRBJ2-7, with unresolved D. The TCR sequence derives from a man aged 50 to 59 in good health and CMV-seronegative. For the CDR3, the DNA is TGCAGTGCTCTCGGCTCCTACGAGCAGTACTTC. This translates into CSALGSYEQYF.